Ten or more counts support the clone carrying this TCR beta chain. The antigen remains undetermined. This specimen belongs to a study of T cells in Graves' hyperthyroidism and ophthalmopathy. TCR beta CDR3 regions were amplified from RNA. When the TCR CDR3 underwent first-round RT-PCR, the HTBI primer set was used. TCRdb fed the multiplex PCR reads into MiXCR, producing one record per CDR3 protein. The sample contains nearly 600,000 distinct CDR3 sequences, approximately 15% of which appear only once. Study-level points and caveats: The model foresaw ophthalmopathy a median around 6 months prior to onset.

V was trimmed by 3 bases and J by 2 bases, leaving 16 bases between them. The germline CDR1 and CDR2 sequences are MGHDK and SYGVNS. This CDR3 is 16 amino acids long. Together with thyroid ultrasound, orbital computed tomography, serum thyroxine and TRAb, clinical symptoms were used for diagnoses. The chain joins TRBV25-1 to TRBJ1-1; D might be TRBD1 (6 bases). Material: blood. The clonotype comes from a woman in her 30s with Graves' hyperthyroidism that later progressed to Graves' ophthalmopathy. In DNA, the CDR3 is TGTGCCAGCAGTGACCCAGGGGCGAGTAAAAACACTGAAGCTTTCTTT. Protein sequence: CASSDPGASKNTEAFF.